This is a list of T cell receptor beta chains from one sample in a study of T cell changes during pregnancy in multiple sclerosis. Assay used: immunoSEQ multiplex PCR; TCRdb lists only in-frame clones, some missing. The sample lists 55,000 to 80,000 clones, about nine tenths occurring once. The specimen was peripheral blood, collected after pregnancy. Every receptor here comes from a female donor in good health, enrolled as a control in a pregnancy study. Each CDR3 is given with its conserved first and last residue. A D gene is named only where the DNA matches it firmly. Clone size appears in some rows only: once, few, many, or a class for an expanded clone.

TRBJ2-1 | TRBV5-4 | TRBD1 | . | CASSLRGPMDEQFF | TGTGCCAGCAGCTTGAGGGGGCCCATGGATGAGCAGTTCTTC
TRBJ2-7 | TRBV7-8 | . | . | CASSLGLLYEQYF | TGTGCCAGCAGCTTAGGTCTCCTTTACGAGCAGTACTTC
TRBJ2-7 | TRBV27 | . | . | CASTPAGGNVKQYF | TGTGCCAGCACCCCGGCAGGGGGGAATGTAAAGCAGTACTTC
TRBJ1-2 | TRBV6-1 | . | . | CASSGQSSGYTF | TGTGCCAGCAGTGGGCAATCTTCTGGCTACACCTTC
TRBJ1-3 | TRBV6-6 | TRBD1 | . | CASSYSRTGENTIYF | TGTGCCAGCAGTTACTCTCGGACAGGGGAAAACACCATATATTTT
TRBJ2-1 | TRBV27 | . | . | CASSLSGRSSYNEQFF | TGTGCCAGCAGTTTATCAGGCCGGAGCTCCTACAATGAGCAGTTCTTC
TRBJ1-1 | TRBV19 | . | once | CASSIAALNTEAFF | TGTGCCAGTAGTATAGCTGCGTTGAACACTGAAGCTTTCTTT
TRBJ2-1 | TRBV7-9 | . | . | CASSPKMASVEGMGEQFF | TGTGCCAGCAGCCCAAAGATGGCTAGCGTTGAGGGAATGGGTGAGCAGTTCTTC
TRBJ2-1 | TRBV5-1 | . | . | CASSLGQYNEQFF | TGCGCCAGCAGCTTGGGACAGTACAATGAGCAGTTCTTC
TRBJ1-1 | TRBV2 | TRBD1 | . | CASGGQRDTEAFF | TGTGCCAGCGGGGGACAGAGAGACACTGAAGCTTTCTTT
TRBJ2-3 | TRBV10-3 | TRBD1 | . | CAISDRGLTDTQYF | TGTGCCATCAGTGACAGGGGGTTAACAGATACGCAGTATTTT
TRBJ2-7 | TRBV5-6 | . | few | CASSRTTLLYYEQYF | TGTGCCAGCAGCCGCACCACCCTCCTCTACTACGAGCAGTACTTC
TRBJ1-2 | TRBV11-2 | TRBD1 | . | CASSPFRDREVGTF | TGTGCCAGCAGCCCCTTCCGCGACAGGGAAGTAGGCACCTTC
TRBJ2-5 | TRBV7-9 | TRBD2 | . | CASSLGLAGVRVETQYF | TGTGCCAGCAGCCTGGGACTAGCGGGAGTTCGAGTAGAGACCCAGTACTTC
TRBJ2-3 | TRBV9 | TRBD2 | . | CASSRQAGGTDTQYF | TGTGCCAGCAGCCGACAAGCGGGGGGCACAGATACGCAGTATTTT
TRBJ1-1 | TRBV6-1 | . | . | CASTGENTEAFF | TGTGCCAGCACAGGGGAGAACACTGAAGCTTTCTTT
TRBJ2-3 | TRBV7-7 | TRBD2 | . | CASSQGGGRADTQYF | TGTGCCAGCAGCCAGGGTGGCGGGAGGGCGGATACGCAGTATTTT
TRBJ2-1 | TRBV6-1 | TRBD2 | . | CASSDRGRGNEQFF | TGTGCCAGCAGTGATCGCGGGAGGGGTAATGAGCAGTTCTTC
TRBJ2-1 | TRBV15 | . | . | CATSRLQREQFF | TGTGCCACCAGCAGACTACAGCGGGAGCAGTTCTTC
TRBJ1-2 | TRBV7-8 | TRBD1 | . | CASSSRTGEGGYTF | TGTGCCAGCAGCTCACGGACAGGGGAGGGGGGCTACACCTTC
TRBJ1-5 | TRBV10-1 | . | few | CASSDTSQPQHF | TGCGCCAGCAGTGATACGAGTCAGCCCCAGCATTTT
TRBJ2-5 | TRBV19 | . | . | CASSIYAGTQYF | TGTGCCAGTAGTATTTACGCGGGGACCCAGTACTTC
TRBJ2-5 | TRBV5-8 | TRBD1 | . | CASSVGQGDQETQYF | TGTGCCAGCAGCGTAGGACAGGGCGACCAAGAGACCCAGTACTTC
TRBJ2-7 | TRBV5-1 | . | . | CASSIPTGSYEQYF | TGCGCCAGCAGCATACCGACAGGATCCTACGAGCAGTACTTC
TRBJ1-1 | TRBV5-4 | . | . | CASTLDSDHTEAFF | TGTGCCAGCACCCTCGACAGCGATCACACTGAAGCTTTCTTT
TRBJ1-2 | TRBV7-2 | . | . | CASSLDILNYGYTF | TGTGCCAGCAGCTTAGACATACTAAACTATGGCTACACCTTC
TRBJ1-2 | TRBV27 | TRBD1 | . | CASSSTGAQNYGYTF | TGTGCCAGCAGTTCTACAGGGGCGCAGAACTATGGCTACACCTTC
TRBJ2-7 | TRBV7-8 | . | . | CASSPTSDSHEQYF | TGTGCCAGCAGCCCAACTTCCGACAGCCACGAGCAGTACTTC
TRBJ2-3 | TRBV30 | . | . | CAWTGASTDTQYF | TGTGCCTGGACCGGTGCTAGCACAGATACGCAGTATTTT
TRBJ1-1 | TRBV9 | . | . | CASSVTAGGPLNTEAFF | TGTGCCAGCAGCGTAACAGCCGGGGGACCCTTGAACACTGAAGCTTTCTTT
TRBJ2-7 | TRBV6-1 | TRBD2 | . | CASSSIGGLSHEQYF | TGTGCCAGCAGTTCTATCGGGGGGTTATCCCACGAGCAGTACTTC
TRBJ2-6 | TRBV6-5 | . | . | CASSRGTGANVLTF | TGTGCCAGCAGCCGCGGGACTGGGGCCAACGTCCTGACTTTC
TRBJ1-1 | TRBV12-5 | . | . | CASGPRLLNTEAFF | TGTGCTAGTGGGCCTCGACTTCTGAACACTGAAGCTTTCTTT
TRBJ2-3 | TRBV10-3 | TRBD2 | . | CAISRLAGSTGGRTDTQYF | TGTGCCATCAGCCGCCTAGCGGGATCCACTGGGGGTCGCACAGATACGCAGTATTTT
TRBJ2-3 | TRBV6-5 | . | . | CASSPEGTQYF | TGTGCCAGCAGCCCCGAGGGTACGCAGTATTTT
TRBJ1-1 | TRBV6-6 | . | . | CASTRGIGTEAFF | TGTGCCAGCACTCGGGGGATAGGCACTGAAGCTTTCTTT
TRBJ1-2 | TRBV7-2 | . | . | CASSLVQGDGYTF | TGTGCCAGCAGCTTAGTGCAGGGTGATGGCTACACCTTC
TRBJ1-2 | TRBV14 | . | . | CASSQGLYGYTF | TGTGCCAGCAGCCAGGGGCTTTATGGCTACACCTTC
TRBJ2-1 | TRBV25-1 | TRBD2 | . | CASGGGGREQFF | TGTGCCAGCGGGGGGGGAGGGAGGGAGCAGTTCTTC
TRBJ2-7 | TRBV5-4 | TRBD1 | . | CASSPDREGHEQYF | TGTGCCAGCAGCCCGGACAGGGAAGGCCACGAGCAGTACTTC
TRBJ1-5 | TRBV10-3 | TRBD1 | few | CATTGLTDQPQHF | TGTGCCACGACAGGGTTGACGGATCAGCCCCAGCATTTT
TRBJ1-2 | TRBV6-5 | . | . | CASSYRVKNNYGYTF | TGTGCCAGCAGTTACCGCGTCAAAAATAACTATGGCTACACCTTC
TRBJ1-4 | TRBV7-2 | . | . | CASSSSWADEKLFF | TGTGCCAGCAGCTCCAGTTGGGCAGATGAAAAACTGTTTTTT
TRBJ1-5 | TRBV30 | . | . | CAWSRGSQPQHF | TGTGCCTGGAGCCGGGGGTCCCAGCCCCAGCATTTT
TRBJ1-5 | TRBV30 | . | . | CAWSDRNYQPQHF | TGTGCCTGGAGTGACAGGAATTATCAGCCCCAGCATTTT
TRBJ2-2 | TRBV5-4 | TRBD2 | . | CASSLQAGGTNTGELFF | TGTGCCAGCAGCCTCCAAGCGGGGGGCACGAACACCGGGGAGCTGTTTTTT
TRBJ1-5 | TRBV30 | TRBD1 | . | CAWSPTQGSQPQHF | TGTGCCTGGAGTCCGACACAGGGGAGTCAGCCCCAGCATTTT
TRBJ1-4 | TRBV4-1 | . | . | CASSQQQGVTRLFF | TGCGCCAGCAGCCAACAACAAGGGGTTACGAGACTGTTTTTT
TRBJ2-2 | TRBV18 | . | once | CASSHPGELFF | TGTGCCAGCTCCCATCCCGGGGAGCTGTTTTTT
TRBJ2-4 | TRBV28 | . | . | CASSPGLAKNIQYF | TGTGCCAGCAGTCCTGGACTAGCCAAAAACATTCAGTACTTC
TRBJ1-5 | TRBV30 | TRBD1 | few | CAWSRTGDGQPQHF | TGTGCCTGGAGCAGGACAGGGGACGGTCAGCCCCAGCATTTT
TRBJ1-4 | TRBV30 | TRBD1 | . | CAWSAGTGNEKLFF | TGTGCCTGGAGTGCCGGGACAGGGAATGAAAAACTGTTTTTT
TRBJ2-5 | TRBV27 | . | . | CASSPLFDRFQETQYF | TGTGCCAGCAGTCCCCTCTTTGACAGGTTCCAAGAGACCCAGTACTTC
TRBJ1-2 | TRBV19 | TRBD1 | once | CASSTGRTGGAGYGYTF | TGTGCCAGTAGTACAGGAAGGACAGGGGGCGCGGGGTATGGCTACACCTTC
TRBJ2-3 | TRBV30 | TRBD2 | . | CAWSVGSGRAFGTDTQYF | TGTGCCTGGAGTGTAGGTAGCGGGAGGGCCTTTGGGACAGATACGCAGTATTTT